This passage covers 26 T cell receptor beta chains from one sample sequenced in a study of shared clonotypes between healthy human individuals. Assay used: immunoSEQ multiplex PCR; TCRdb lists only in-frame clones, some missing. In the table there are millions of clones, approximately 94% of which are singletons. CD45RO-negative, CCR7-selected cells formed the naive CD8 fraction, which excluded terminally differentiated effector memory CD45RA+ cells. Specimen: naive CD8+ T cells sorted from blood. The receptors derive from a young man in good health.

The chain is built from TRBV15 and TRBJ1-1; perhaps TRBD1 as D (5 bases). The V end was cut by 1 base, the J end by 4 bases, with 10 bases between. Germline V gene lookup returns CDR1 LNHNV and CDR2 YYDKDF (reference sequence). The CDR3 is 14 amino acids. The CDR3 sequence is CATSRVRGTTEAFF. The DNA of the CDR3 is TGTGCCACCAGCAGAGTTCGGGGGACCACTGAAGCTTTCTTT.

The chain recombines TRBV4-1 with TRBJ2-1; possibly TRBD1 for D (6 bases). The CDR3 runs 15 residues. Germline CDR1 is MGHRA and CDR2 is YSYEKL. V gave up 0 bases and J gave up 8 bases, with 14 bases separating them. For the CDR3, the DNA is TGCGCCAGCAGCCAAGAATTTACAGGGTATTATGAGCAGTTCTTC. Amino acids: CASSQEFTGYYEQFF.

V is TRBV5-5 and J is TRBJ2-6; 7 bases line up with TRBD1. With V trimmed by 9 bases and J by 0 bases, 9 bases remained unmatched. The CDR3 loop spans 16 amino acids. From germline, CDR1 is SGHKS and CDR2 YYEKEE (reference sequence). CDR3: CATTTGPNSGANVLTF. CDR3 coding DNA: TGTGCCACCACGACAGGGCCCAACTCTGGGGCCAACGTCCTGACTTTC.

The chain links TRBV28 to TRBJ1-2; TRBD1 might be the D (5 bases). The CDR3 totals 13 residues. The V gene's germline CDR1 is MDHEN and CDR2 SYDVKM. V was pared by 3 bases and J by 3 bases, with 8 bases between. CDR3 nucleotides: TGTGCCAGCAGTTTCGGAGGGGACTATGGCTACACCTTC. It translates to CASSFGGDYGYTF.

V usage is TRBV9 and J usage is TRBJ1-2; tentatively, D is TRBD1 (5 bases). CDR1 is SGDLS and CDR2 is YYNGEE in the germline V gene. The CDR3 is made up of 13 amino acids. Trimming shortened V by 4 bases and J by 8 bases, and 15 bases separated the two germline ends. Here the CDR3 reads CASSPSPGNGYTF. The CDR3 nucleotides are TGTGCCAGCAGCCCATCACCAGGGAACGGCTACACCTTC.

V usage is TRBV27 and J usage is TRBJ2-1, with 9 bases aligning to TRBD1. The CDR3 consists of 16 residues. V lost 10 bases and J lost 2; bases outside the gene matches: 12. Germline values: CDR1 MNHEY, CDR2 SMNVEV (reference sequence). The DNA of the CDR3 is TGTGCCACCACGGGAGGACAGGGGTACACCTACAATGAGCAGTTCTTC. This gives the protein CATTGGQGYTYNEQFF.

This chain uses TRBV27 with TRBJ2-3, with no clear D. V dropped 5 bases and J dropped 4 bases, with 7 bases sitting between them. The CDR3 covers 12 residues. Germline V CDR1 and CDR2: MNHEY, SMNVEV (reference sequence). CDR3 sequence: CASSETSDTQYF. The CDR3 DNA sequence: TGTGCCAGCAGTGAGACTTCAGATACGCAGTATTTT.

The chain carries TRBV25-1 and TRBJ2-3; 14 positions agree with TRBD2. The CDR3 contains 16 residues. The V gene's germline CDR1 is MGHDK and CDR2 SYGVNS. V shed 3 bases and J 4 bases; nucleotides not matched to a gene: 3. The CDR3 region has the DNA TGTGCCAGCAGTGAGGGACTAGCGGGAGCCCCAGATACGCAGTATTTT. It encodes CASSEGLAGAPDTQYF.

CDR3 DNA: TGTGCCAGCAGCGGAACAGGGTGGGGGACTAACTATGGCTACACCTTC. This translates into CASSGTGWGTNYGYTF. The chain couples TRBV5-6 to TRBJ1-2, with a possible D match to TRBD1 (6 bases). V was shortened by 4 bases and J by 0 bases, with 16 bases between the two germline ends. The CDR3 totals 16 residues. CDR1 SGHDT and CDR2 YYEEEE come from the germline V gene.

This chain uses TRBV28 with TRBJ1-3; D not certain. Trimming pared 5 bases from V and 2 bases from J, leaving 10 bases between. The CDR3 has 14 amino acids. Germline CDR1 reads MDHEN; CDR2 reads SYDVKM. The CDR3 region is CASSLTPTGNTIYF. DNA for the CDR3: TGTGCCAGCAGTCTGACACCGACTGGAAACACCATATATTTT.

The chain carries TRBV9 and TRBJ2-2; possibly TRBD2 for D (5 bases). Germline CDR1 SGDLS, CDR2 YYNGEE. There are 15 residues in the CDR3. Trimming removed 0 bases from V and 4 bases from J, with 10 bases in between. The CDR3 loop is CASSVDAGGTGELFF. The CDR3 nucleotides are TGTGCCAGCAGCGTAGATGCGGGTGGCACCGGGGAGCTGTTTTTT.

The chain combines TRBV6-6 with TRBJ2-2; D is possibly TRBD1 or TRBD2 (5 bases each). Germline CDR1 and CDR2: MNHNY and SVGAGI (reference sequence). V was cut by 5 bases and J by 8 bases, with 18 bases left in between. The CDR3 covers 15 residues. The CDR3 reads CASSLGWDAEGELFF. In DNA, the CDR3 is TGTGCCAGCAGTCTGGGATGGGACGCCGAAGGGGAGCTGTTTTTT.

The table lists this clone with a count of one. The CDR3 sequence is CASSWGQGVATSYEQYF. The CDR3 nucleotides read TGTGCCAGCAGCTGGGGACAGGGGGTCGCGACCTCCTACGAGCAGTACTTC. The V and J genes are TRBV7-8 and TRBJ2-7; 11 nucleotides agree with TRBD1. The CDR3 is made up of 17 amino acids. With 4 bases clipped from V and 0 bases from J, the junction kept 8 bases outside the gene matches. The germline CDR1 and CDR2 sequences are SGHVS and FQNEAQ.

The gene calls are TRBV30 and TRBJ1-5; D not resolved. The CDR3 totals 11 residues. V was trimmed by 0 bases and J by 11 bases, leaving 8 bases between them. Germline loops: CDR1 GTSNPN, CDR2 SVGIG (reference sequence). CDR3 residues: CAWSVGEAQHF. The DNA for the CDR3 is TGTGCCTGGAGTGTAGGCGAGGCCCAGCATTTT.

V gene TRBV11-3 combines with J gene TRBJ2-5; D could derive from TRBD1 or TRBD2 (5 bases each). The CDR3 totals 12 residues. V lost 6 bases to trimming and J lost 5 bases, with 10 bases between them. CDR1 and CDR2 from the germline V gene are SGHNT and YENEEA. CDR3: CASSSEGETQYF. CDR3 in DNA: TGTGCCAGCAGTTCAGAGGGGGAGACCCAGTACTTC. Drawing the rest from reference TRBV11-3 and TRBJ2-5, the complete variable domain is EAGVVQSPRYKIIEKKQPVAFWCNPISGHNTLYWYLQNLGQGPELLIRYENEEAVDDSQLPKDRFSAERLKGVDSTLKIQPAELGDSAVYLCASSSEGETQYFGPGTRLLVL.

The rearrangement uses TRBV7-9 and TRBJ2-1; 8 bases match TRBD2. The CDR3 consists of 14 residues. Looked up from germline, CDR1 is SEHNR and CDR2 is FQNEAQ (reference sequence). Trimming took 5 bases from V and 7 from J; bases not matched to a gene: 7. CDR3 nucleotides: TGTGCCAGCAGCCCGGGGGGGCCAGGAAATGAGCAGTTCTTC. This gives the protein CASSPGGPGNEQFF.

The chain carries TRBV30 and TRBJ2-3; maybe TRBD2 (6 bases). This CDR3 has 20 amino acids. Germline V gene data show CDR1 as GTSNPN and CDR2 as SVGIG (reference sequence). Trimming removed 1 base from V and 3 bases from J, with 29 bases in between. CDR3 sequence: CAWSGTAPGPGSGVTDTQYF. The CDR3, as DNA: TGTGCCTGGAGTGGGACCGCCCCGGGCCCAGGGTCGGGGGTAACAGATACGCAGTATTTT.

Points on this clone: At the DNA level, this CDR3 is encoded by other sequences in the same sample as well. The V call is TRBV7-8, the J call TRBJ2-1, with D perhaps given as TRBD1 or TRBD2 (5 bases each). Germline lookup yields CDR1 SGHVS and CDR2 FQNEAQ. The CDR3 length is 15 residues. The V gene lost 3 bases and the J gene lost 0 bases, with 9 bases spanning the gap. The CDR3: CASSLAGSSYNEQFF. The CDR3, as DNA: TGTGCCAGCAGCTTGGCAGGGAGCTCCTACAATGAGCAGTTCTTC.

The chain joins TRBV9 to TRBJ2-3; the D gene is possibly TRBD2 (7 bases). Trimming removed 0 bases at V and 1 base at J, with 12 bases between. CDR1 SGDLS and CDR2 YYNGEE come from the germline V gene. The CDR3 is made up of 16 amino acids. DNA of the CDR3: TGTGCCAGCAGCGTAGGGGCGGGGGCCCGCACAGATACGCAGTATTTT. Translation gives CASSVGAGARTDTQYF.

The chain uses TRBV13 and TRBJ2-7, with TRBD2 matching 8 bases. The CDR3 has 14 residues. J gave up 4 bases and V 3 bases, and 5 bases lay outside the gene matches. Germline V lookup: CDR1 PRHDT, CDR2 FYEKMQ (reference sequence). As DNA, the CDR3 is TGTGCCAGCAGCTTTAGCGGGGTCCCGTACGAGCAGTACTTC. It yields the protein CASSFSGVPYEQYF. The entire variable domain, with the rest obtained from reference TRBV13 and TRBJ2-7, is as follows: AAGVIQSPRHLIKEKRETATLKCYPIPRHDTVYWYQQGPGQDPQFLISFYEKMQSDKGSIPDRFSAQQFSDYHSELNMSSLELGDSALYFCASSFSGVPYEQYFGPGTRLTVT.

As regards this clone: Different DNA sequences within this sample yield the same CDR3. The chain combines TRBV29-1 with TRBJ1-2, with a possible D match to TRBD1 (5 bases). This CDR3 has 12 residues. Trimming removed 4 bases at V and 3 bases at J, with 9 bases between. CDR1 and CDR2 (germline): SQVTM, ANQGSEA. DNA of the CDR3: TGCAGCGTTGTGGGGGATTACTATGGCTACACCTTC. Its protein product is CSVVGDYYGYTF.

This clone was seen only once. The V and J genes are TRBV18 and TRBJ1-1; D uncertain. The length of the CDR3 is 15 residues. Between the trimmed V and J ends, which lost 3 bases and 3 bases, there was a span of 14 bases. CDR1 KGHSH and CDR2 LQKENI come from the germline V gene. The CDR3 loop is CASSPVAPRDTEAFF. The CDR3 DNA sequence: TGTGCCAGCTCACCGGTAGCTCCCCGGGACACTGAAGCTTTCTTT.

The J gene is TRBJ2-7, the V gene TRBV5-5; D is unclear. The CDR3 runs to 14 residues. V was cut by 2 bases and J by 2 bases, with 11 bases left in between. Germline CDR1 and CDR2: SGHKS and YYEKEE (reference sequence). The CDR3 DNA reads TGTGCCAGCAGCTTCCAACAAAAGGCCTACGAGCAGTACTTC. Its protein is CASSFQQKAYEQYF. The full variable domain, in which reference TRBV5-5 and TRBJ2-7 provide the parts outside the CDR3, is DAGVTQSPTHLIKTRGQQVTLRCSPISGHKSVSWYQQVLGQGPQFIFQYYEKEERGRGNFPDRFSARQFPNYSSELNVNALLLGDSALYLCASSFQQKAYEQYFGPGTRLTVT.

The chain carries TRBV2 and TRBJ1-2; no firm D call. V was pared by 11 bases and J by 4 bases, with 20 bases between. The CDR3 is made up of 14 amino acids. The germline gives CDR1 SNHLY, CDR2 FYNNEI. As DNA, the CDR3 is TGTGCCGGCATTATGAGGGCAGGTTCCTATGGCTACACCTTC. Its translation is CAGIMRAGSYGYTF.

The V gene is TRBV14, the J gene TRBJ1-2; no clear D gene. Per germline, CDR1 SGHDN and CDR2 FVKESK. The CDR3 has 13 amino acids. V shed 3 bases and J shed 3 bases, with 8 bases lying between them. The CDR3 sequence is CASSQAADYGYTF. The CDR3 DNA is TGTGCCAGCAGCCAGGCGGCGGACTATGGCTACACCTTC.

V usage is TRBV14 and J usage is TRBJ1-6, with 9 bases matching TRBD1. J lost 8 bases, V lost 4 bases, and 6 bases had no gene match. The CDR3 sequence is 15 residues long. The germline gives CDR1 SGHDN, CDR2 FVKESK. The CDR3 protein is CASSPDRGSDSPLHF. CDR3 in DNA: TGTGCCAGCAGCCCGGACAGGGGATCGGATTCACCCCTCCACTTT.